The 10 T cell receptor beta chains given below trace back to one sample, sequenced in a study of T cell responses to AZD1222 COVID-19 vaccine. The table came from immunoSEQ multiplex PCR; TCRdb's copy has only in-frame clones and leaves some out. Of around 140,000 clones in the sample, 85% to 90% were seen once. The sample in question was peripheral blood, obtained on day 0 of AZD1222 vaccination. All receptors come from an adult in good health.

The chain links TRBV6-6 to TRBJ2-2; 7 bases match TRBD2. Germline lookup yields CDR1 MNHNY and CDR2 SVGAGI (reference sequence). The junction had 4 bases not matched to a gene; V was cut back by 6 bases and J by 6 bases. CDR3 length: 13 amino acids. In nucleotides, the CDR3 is TGTGCCAGCAGCCCTCGGGGGGCCGGGGAGCTGTTTTTT. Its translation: CASSPRGAGELFF.

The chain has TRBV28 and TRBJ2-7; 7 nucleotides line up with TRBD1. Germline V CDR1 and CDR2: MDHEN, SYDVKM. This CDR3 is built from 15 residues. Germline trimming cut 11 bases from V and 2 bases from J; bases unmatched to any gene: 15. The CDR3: CACCTPGTETYEQYF. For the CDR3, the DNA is TGTGCCTGCTGCACCCCCGGGACAGAAACCTACGAGCAGTACTTC.

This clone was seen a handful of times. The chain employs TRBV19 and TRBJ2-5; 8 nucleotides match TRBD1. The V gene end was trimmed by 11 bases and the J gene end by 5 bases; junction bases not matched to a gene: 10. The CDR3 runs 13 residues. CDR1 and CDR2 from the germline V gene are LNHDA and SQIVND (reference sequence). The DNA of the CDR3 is TGTGCCTCCACGGACAGGGACGTGGAGACCCAGTACTTC. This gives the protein CASTDRDVETQYF.

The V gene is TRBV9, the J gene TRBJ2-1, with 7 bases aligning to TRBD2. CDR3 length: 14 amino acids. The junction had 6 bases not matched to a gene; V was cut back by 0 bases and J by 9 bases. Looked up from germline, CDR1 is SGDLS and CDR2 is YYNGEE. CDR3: CASSVDDGGFEQFF. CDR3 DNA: TGTGCCAGCAGCGTAGATGACGGGGGGTTTGAGCAGTTCTTC.

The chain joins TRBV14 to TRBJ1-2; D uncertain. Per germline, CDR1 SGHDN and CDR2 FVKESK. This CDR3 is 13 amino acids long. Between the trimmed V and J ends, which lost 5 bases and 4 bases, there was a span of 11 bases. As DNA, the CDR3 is TGTGCCAGCAGCTCACAGAGCCGCTATGGCTACACCTTC. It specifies CASSSQSRYGYTF.

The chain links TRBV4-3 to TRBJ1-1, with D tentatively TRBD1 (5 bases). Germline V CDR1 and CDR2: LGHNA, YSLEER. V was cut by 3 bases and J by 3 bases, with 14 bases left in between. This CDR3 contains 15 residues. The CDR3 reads CASSQGTKGYTEAFF. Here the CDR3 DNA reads TGCGCCAGCAGCCAGGGAACCAAGGGGTACACTGAAGCTTTCTTT.

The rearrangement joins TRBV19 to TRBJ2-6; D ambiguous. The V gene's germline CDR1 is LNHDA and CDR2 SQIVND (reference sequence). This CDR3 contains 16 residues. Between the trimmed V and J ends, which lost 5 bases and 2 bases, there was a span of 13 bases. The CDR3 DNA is TGTGCCAGTAGTTCTGGTGGCCTGCCTGGGGCCAACGTCCTGACTTTC. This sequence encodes CASSSGGLPGANVLTF.

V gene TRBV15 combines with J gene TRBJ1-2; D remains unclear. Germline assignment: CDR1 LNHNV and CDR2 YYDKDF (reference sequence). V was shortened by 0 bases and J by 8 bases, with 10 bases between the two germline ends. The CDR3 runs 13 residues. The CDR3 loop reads CATSRDQTWGYTF. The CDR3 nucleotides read TGTGCCACCAGCAGAGATCAGACGTGGGGCTACACCTTC.

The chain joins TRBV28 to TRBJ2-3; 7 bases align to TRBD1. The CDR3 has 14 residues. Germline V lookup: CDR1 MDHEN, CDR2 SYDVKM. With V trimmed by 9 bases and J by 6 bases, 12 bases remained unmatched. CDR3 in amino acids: CARDPDRLMDTQYF. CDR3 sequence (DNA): TGTGCCAGGGATCCGGACAGGCTTATGGATACGCAGTATTTT.

This CDR3 is CASTDGELFF. The CDR3 region has the DNA TGTGCCAGCACGGACGGGGAGCTGTTTTTT. The chain joins TRBV27 to TRBJ2-2; D not resolved. The CDR3 is 10 amino acids. V was shortened by 7 bases and J by 7 bases, with 4 bases between the two germline ends. CDR1 and CDR2 (germline): MNHEY, SMNVEV (reference sequence).